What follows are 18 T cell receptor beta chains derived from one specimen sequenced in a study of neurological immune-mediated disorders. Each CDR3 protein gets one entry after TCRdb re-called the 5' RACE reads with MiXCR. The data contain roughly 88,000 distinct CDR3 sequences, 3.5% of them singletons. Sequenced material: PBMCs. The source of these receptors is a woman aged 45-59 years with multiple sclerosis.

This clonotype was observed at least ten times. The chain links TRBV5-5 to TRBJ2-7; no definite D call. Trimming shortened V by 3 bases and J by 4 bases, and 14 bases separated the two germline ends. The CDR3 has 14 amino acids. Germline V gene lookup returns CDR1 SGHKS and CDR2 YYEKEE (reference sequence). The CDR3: CASSSRPDGYEQYF. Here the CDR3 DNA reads TGTGCCAGCAGCTCCCGACCCGACGGGTACGAGCAGTACTTC.

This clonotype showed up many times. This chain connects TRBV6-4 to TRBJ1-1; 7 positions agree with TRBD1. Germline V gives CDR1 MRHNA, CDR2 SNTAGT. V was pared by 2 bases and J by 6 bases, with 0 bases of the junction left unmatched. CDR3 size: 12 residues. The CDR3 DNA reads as TGTGCCAGCAGTGACGGACAGGCTGAAGCTTTCTTT. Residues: CASSDGQAEAFF.

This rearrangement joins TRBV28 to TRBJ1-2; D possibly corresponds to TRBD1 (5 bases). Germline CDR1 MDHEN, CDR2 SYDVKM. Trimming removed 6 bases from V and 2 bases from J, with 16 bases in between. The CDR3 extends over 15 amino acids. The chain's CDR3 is CASRDTNRDNYGYTF. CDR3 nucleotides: TGTGCCAGCAGAGATACCAACCGGGACAACTATGGCTACACCTTC.

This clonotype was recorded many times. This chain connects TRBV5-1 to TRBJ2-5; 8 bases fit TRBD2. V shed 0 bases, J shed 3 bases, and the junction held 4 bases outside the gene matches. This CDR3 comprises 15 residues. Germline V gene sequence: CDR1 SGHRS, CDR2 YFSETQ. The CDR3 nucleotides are TGCGCCAGCAGCTTGGATGGCGGGGGGAAAGAGACCCAGTACTTC. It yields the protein CASSLDGGGKETQYF.

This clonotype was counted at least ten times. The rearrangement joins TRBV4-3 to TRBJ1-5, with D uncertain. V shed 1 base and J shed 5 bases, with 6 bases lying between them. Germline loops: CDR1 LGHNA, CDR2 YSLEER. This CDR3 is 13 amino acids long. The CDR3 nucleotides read TGCGCCAGCAGCCAAGGGATCCATCAGCCCCAGCATTTT. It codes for CASSQGIHQPQHF.

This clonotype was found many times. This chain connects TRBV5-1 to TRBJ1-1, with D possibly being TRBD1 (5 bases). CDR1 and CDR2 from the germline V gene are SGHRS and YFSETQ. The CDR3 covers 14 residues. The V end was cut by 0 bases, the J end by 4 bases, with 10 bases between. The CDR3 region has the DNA TGCGCCAGCAGCTTGGACACAGGCCTCACTGAAGCTTTCTTT. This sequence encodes CASSLDTGLTEAFF.

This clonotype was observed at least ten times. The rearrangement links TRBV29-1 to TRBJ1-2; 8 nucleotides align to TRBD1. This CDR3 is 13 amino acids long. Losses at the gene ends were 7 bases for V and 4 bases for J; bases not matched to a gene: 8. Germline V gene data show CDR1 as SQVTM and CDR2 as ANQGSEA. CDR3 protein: CSARQGTFYGYTF. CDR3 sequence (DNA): TGCAGCGCAAGACAGGGGACTTTCTATGGCTACACCTTC.

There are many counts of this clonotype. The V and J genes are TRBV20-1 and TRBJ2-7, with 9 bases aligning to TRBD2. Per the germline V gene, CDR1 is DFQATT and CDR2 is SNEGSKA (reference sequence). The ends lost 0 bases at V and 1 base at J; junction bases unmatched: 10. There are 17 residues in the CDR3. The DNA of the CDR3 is TGCAGTGCTAGAGATCGGGGCGGGAGGGGAACGTCCTACGAGCAGTACTTC. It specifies CSARDRGGRGTSYEQYF.

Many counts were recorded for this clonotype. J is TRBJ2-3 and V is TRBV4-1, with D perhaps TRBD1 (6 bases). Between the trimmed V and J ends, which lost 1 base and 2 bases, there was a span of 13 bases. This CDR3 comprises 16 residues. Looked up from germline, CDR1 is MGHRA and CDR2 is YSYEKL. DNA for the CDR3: TGCGCCAGCAGCCAAGTGGGGGCCGTGACCACAGATACGCAGTATTTT. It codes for CASSQVGAVTTDTQYF.

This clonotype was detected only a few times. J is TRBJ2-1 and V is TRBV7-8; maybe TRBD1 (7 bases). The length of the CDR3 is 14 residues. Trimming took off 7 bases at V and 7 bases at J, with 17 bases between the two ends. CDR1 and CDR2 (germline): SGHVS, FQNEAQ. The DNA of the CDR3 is TGTGCCAGCAACAGACAGGGAGGAAAGAATGAGCAGTTCTTC. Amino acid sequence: CASNRQGGKNEQFF. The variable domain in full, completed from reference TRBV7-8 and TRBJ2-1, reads GAGVSQSPRYKVAKRGQDVALRCDPISGHVSLFWYQQALGQGPEFLTYFQNEAQLDKSGLPSDRFFAERPEGSVSTLKIQRTQQEDSAVYLCASNRQGGKNEQFFGPGTRLTVL.

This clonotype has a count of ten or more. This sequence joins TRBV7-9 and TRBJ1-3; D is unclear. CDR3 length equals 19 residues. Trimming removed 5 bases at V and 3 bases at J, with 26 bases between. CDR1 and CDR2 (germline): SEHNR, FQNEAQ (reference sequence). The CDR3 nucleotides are TGTGCCAGCAGCGGGCGGGGTCCCTCCAAGCCAAGCTTTGGAAACACCATATATTTT. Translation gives CASSGRGPSKPSFGNTIYF. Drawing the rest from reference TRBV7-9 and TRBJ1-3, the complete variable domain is DTGVSQNPRHKITKRGQNVTFRCDPISEHNRLYWYRQTLGQGPEFLTYFQNEAQLEKSRLLSDRFSAERPKGSFSTLEIQRTEQGDSAMYLCASSGRGPSKPSFGNTIYFGEGSWLTVV.

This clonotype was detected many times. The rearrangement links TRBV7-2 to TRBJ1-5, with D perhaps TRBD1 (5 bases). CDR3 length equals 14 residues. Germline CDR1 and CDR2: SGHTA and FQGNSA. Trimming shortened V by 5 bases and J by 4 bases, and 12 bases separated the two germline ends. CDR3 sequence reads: CASSRREGNQPQHF. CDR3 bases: TGTGCCAGCAGCCGTAGGGAGGGGAATCAGCCCCAGCATTTT.

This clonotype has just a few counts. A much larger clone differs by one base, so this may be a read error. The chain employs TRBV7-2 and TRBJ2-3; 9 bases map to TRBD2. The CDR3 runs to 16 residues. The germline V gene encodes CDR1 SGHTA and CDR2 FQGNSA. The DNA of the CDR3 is TGTGCCAGCCGGGGTTTGGCGGGGGGGAGCACAGATAAGCAGTATTTT. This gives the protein CASRGLAGGSTDKQYF.

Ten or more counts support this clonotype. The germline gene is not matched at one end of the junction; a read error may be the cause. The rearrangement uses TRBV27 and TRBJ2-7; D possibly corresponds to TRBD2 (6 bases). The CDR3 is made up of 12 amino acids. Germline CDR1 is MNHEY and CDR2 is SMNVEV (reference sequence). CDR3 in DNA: TGCCGCGGGGCTGCCGACTCCTACGAGCAGTACTTC. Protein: CRGAADSYEQYF.

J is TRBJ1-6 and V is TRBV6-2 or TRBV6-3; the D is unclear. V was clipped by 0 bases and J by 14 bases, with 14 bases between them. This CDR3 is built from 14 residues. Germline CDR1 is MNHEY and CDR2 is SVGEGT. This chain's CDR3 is CASSYSLQPGTLHF. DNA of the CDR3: TGTGCCAGCAGTTACTCTCTACAACCGGGAACCCTCCACTTT.

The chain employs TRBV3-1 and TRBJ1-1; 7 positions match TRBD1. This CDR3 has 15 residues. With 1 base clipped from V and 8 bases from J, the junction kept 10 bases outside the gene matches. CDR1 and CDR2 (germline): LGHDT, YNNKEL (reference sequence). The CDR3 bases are TGTGCCAGCAGCCAAGGAACCCGGACAGGTGGGGAAGCTTTCTTT. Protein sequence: CASSQGTRTGGEAFF. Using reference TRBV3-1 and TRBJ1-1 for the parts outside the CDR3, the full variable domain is DTAVSQTPKYLVTQMGNDKSIKCEQNLGHDTMYWYKQDSKKFLKIMFSYNNKELIINETVPNRFSPKSPDKAHLNLHINSLELGDSAVYFCASSQGTRTGGEAFFGQGTRLTVV.

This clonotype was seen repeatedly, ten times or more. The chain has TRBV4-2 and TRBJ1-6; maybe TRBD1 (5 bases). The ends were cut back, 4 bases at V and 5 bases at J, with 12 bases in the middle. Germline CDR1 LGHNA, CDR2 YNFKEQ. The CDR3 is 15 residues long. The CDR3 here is CASSLGTGDNSPLHF. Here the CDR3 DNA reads TGTGCCAGCAGCCTCGGGACTGGGGATAATTCACCCCTCCACTTT.

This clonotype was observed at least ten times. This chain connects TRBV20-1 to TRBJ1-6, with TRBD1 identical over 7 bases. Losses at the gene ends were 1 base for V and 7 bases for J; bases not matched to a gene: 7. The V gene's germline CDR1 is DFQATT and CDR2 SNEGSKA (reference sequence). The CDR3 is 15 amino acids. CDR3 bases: TGCAGTGCTAGAGTTGGGGGACAGATGAATTCACCCCTCCACTTT. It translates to CSARVGGQMNSPLHF.